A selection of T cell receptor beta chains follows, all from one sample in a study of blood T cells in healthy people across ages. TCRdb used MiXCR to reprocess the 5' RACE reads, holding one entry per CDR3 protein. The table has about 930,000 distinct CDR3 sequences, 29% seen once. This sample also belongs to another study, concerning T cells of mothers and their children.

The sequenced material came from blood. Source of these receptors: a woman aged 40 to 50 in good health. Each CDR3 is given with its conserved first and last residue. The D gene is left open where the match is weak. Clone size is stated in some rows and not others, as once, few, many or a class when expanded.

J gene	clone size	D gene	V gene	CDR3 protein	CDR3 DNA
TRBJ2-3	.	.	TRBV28	CASSFLLRSTDTQYF	TGTGCCAGCAGTTTCCTACTCAGATCCACAGATACGCAGTATTTT
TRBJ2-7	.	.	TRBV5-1	CASSFDGNYEQYF	TGCGCCAGCAGCTTTGACGGAAACTACGAGCAGTACTTC
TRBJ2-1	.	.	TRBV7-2	CASSLDLPREQFF	TGTGCCAGCAGCTTAGACCTACCGAGGGAGCAGTTCTTC
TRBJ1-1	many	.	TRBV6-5	CASKDSLNTEAFF	TGTGCCAGCAAGGACAGTCTGAACACTGAAGCTTTCTTT
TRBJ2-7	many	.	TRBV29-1	CGVEGRRTYEQYF	TGCGGCGTTGAAGGGCGCAGGACCTACGAGCAGTACTTC
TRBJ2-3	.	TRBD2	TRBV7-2	CASSKGLAGGMDTQYF	TGTGCCAGCAGCAAGGGACTAGCGGGGGGTATGGATACGCAGTATTTT
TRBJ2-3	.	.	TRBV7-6	CASSLARSSFTDTQYF	TGTGCCAGCAGCTTAGCGAGGTCTAGTTTCACAGATACGCAGTATTTT
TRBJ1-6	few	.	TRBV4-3	CASSQGTAPYSPLHF	TGCGCCAGCAGCCAAGGGACCGCACCCTATTCACCCCTCCACTTT
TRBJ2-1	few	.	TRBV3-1	CASSQVEGASEQFF	TGTGCCAGCAGCCAGGTGGAGGGGGCGAGTGAGCAGTTCTTC
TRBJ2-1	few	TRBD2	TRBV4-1	CASSHLVAGNEQFF	TGCGCCAGCAGCCACCTGGTAGCGGGCAATGAGCAGTTCTTC
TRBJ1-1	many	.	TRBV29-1	CSASPGQTNTEAFF	TGCAGCGCGTCCCCGGGACAAACGAACACTGAAGCTTTCTTT
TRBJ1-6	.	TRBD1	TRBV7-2	CASSQGERTSPLHF	TGTGCCAGCAGCCAGGGGGAGCGAACCTCACCCCTCCACTTT
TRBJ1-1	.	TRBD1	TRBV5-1	CASSLGTGANTEAFF	TGCGCCAGCAGCTTGGGGACAGGGGCGAACACTGAAGCTTTCTTT
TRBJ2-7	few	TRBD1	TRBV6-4	CASSDRGQPYEQYF	TGTGCCAGCAGTGACAGGGGGCAGCCCTACGAGCAGTACTTC
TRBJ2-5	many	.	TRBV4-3	CASSQGSAGQETQYF	TGCGCCAGCAGCCAAGGGTCGGCAGGGCAAGAGACCCAGTACTTC
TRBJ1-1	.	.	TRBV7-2	CASTLTMNTEAFF	TGTGCCAGCACCCTGACCATGAACACTGAAGCTTTCTTT
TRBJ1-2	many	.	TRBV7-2	CASSPAAIRQNYGYTF	TGTGCCAGCAGCCCGGCGGCAATTCGACAGAACTATGGCTACACCTTC
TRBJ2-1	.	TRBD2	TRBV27	CASSPLAGVVDEQFF	TGTGCCAGCAGTCCTCTAGCGGGGGTAGTGGATGAGCAGTTCTTC
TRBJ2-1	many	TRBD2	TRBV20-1	CSVDSGVSYNEQFF	TGCAGTGTGGATAGCGGGGTATCCTACAATGAGCAGTTCTTC
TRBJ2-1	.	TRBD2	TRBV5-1	CASSLGSGGRRKSYNEQFF	TGCGCCAGCAGCTTGGGTAGCGGGGGGCGAAGAAAATCCTACAATGAGCAGTTCTTC